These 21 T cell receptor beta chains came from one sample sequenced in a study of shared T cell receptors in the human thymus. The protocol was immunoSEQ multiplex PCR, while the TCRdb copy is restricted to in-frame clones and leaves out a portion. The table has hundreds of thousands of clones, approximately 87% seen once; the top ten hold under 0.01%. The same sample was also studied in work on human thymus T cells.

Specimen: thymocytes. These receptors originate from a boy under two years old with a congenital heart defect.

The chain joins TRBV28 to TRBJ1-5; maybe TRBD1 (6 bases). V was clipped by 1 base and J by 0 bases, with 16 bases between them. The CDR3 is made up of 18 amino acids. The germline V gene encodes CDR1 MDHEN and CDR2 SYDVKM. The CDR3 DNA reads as TGTGCCAGCAGTTTATCGGACAGAGGCCTATATAGCAATCAGCCCCAGCATTTT. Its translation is CASSLSDRGLYSNQPQHF.

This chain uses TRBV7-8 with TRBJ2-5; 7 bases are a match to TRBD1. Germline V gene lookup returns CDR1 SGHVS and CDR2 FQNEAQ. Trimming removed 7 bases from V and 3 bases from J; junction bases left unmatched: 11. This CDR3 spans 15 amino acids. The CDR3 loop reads CASTPGQVRKETQYF. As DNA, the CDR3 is TGTGCCAGCACCCCAGGACAGGTTAGAAAAGAGACCCAGTACTTC.

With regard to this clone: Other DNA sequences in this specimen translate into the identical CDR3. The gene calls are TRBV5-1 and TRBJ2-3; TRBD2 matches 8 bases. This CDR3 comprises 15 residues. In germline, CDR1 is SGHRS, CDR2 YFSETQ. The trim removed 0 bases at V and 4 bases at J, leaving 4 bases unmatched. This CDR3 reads CASSLASGGADTQYF. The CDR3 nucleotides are TGCGCCAGCAGCTTGGCCTCGGGAGGGGCAGATACGCAGTATTTT.

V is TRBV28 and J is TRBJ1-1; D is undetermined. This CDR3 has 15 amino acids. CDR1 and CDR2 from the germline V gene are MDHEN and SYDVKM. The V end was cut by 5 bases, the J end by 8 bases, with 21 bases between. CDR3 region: CASSLQFRGKPEAFF. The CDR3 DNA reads TGTGCCAGCAGTCTACAGTTCCGGGGTAAACCGGAAGCTTTCTTT.

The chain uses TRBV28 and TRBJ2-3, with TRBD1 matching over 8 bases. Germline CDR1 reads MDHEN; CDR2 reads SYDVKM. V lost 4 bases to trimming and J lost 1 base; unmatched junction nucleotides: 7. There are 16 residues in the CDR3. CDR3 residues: CASSSAGTGRTDTQYF. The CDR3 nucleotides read TGTGCCAGCAGTTCGGCCGGGACAGGCCGCACAGATACGCAGTATTTT.

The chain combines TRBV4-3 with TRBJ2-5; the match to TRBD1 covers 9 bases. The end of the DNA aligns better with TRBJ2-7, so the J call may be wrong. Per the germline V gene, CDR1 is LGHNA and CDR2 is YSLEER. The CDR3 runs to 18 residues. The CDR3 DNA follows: TGCGCCAGCAGCCAGTCCCGGGACAGGGCTGATTGGTCCTACGAGCAGTACTTC. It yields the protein CASSQSRDRADWSYEQYF.

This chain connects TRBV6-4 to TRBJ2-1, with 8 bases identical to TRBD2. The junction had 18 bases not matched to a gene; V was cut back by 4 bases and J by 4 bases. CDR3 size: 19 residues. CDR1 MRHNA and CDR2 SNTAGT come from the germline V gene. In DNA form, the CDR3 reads TGTGCCAGCAGTGCCAAGGGGGGCCGTAGCGGGGCCGATTACAATGAGCAGTTCTTC. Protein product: CASSAKGGRSGADYNEQFF.

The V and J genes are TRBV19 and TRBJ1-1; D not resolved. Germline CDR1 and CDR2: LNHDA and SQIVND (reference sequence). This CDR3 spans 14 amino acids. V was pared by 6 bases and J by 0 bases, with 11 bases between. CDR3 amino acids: CASRPQYMNTEAFF. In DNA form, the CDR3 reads TGTGCCAGTAGGCCACAGTATATGAACACTGAAGCTTTCTTT.

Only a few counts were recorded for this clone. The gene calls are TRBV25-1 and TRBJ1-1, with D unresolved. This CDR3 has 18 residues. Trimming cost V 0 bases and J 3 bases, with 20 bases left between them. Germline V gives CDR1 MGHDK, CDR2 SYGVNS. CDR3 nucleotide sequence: TGTGCCAGCAGTGAATATGATCCCGTGCAGGTCGGGGACACTGAAGCTTTCTTT. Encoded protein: CASSEYDPVQVGDTEAFF.

Here the CDR3 DNA reads TGTGCCAGCAGTCCCGTGGGGGGGATGACTGAAGCTTTCTTT. Protein product: CASSPVGGMTEAFF. V is TRBV28 and J is TRBJ1-1, with D tentatively TRBD1 (5 bases). Trimming stripped 5 bases from V and 5 bases from J, with 15 bases between. The CDR3 totals 14 residues. Germline CDR1 reads MDHEN; CDR2 reads SYDVKM.

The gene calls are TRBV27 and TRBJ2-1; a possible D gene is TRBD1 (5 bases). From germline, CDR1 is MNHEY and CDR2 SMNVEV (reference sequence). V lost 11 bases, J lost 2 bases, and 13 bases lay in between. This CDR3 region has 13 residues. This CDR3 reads CASKGLPYNEQFF. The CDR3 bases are TGTGCCTCCAAGGGGCTCCCCTACAATGAGCAGTTCTTC.

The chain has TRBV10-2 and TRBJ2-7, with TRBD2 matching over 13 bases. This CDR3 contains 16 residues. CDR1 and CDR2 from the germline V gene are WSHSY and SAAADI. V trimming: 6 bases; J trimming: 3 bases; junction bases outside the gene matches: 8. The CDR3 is CASRSGLAGLDYEQYF. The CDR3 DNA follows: TGCGCCAGCAGGTCGGGACTAGCGGGGCTGGACTACGAGCAGTACTTC.

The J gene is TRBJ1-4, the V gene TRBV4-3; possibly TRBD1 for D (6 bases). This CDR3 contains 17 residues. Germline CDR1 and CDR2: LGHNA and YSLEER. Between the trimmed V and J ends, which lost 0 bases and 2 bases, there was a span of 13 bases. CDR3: CASSQDGGGPTNEKLFF. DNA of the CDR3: TGCGCCAGCAGCCAAGATGGGGGGGGGCCCACTAATGAAAAACTGTTTTTT.

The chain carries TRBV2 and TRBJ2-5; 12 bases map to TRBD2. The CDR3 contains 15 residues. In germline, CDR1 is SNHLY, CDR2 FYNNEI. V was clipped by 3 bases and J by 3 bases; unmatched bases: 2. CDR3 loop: CASSETSGGEETQYF. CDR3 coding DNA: TGTGCCAGCAGTGAGACTAGCGGGGGAGAAGAGACCCAGTACTTC.

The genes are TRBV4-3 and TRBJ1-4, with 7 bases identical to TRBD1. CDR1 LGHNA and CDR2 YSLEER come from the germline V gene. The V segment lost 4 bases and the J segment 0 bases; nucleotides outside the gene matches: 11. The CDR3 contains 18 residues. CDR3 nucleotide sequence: TGCGCCAGCAGCCCCGCGGACAGGCAAACTGCAACTAATGAAAAACTGTTTTTT. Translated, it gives CASSPADRQTATNEKLFF.

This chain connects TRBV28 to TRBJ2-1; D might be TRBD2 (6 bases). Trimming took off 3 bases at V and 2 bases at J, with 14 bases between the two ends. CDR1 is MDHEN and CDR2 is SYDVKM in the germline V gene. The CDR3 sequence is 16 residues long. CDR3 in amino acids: CASSFSSGSTYNEQFF. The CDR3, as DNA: TGTGCCAGCAGTTTCTCAAGCGGGTCAACCTACAATGAGCAGTTCTTC.

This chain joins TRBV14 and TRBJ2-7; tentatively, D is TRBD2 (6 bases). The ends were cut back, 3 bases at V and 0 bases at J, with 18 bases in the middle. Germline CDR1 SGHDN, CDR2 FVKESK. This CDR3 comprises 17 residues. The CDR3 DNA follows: TGTGCCAGCAGCCAGAAGAGGAGCGGGTCAAGCTCCTACGAGCAGTACTTC. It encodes CASSQKRSGSSSYEQYF. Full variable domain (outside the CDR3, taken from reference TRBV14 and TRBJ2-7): EAGVTQFPSHSVIEKGQTVTLRCDPISGHDNLYWYRRVMGKEIKFLLHFVKESKQDESGMPNNRFLAERTGGTYSTLKVQPAELEDSGVYFCASSQKRSGSSSYEQYFGPGTRLTVT.

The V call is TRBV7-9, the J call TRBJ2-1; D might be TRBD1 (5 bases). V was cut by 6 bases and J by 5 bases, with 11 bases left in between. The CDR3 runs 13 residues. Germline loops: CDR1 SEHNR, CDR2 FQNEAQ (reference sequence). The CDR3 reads CASSLTEDNEQFF. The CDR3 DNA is TGTGCCAGCAGTTTGACAGAAGACAATGAGCAGTTCTTC.

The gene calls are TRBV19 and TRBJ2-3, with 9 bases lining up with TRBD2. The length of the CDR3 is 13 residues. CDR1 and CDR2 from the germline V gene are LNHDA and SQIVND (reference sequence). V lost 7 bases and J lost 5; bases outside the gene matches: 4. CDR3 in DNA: TGTGCCAGTACCTTGACTAGCGGAGATACGCAGTATTTT. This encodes CASTLTSGDTQYF.

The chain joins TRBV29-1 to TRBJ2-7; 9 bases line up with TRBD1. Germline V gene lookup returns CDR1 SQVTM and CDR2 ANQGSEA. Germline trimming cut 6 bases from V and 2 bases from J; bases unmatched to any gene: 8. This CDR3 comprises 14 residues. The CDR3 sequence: CSVITTGGPYEQYF. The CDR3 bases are TGCAGCGTGATTACCACAGGGGGCCCCTACGAGCAGTACTTC.

The CDR3 sequence is CASSQDRTGFGNGYTF. The DNA of the CDR3 is TGCGCCAGCAGCCAAGATCGGACAGGGTTCGGGAATGGCTACACCTTC. The chain carries TRBV4-1 and TRBJ1-2, with 8 bases that match TRBD1. J was trimmed by 6 bases and V by 0 bases; bases with no gene match: 9. Germline-derived CDR1 and CDR2 are MGHRA and YSYEKL. The CDR3 covers 16 residues.